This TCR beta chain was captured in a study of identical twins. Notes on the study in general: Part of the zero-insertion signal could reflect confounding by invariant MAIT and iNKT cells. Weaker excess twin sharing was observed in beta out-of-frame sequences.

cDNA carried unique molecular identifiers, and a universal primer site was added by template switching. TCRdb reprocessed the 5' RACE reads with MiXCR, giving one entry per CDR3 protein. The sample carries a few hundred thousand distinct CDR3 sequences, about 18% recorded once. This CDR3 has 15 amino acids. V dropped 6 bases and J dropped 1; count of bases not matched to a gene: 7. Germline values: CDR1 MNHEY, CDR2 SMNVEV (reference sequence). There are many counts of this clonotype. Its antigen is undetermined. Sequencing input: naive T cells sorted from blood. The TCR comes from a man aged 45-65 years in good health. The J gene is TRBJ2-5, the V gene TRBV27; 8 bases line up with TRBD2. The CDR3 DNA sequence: TGTGCCAGCAGACGTAGCGGGACGGGCCAAGAGACCCAGTACTTC. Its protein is CASRRSGTGQETQYF.